Listed below are T cell receptor beta chains from one sample, sequenced in a study of cytomegalovirus exposure and HLA in healthy donors. Some clones are missing from TCRdb's copy, which holds only in-frame ones; the method was immunoSEQ multiplex PCR. In the table there are 200,000 or so clones, 83% of which are singletons. Sequencing was performed on PBMCs. The origin of the receptors is a girl between 5 and 17 years old in good health and CMV-seronegative. CDR3s include the opening cysteine and the closing phenylalanine or tryptophan. The D gene is left open where the match is weak. Clone size is not always given. Where it is, it says once, few, many or a class for expanded clones.

CDR3	DNA	D	J	V	size	length
CASTDSPTSTSGGYTF	TGTGCCAGCACCGACTCCCCGACAAGCACGTCAGGGGGCTACACCTTC	-	TRBJ1-2	TRBV2	-	16
CASSPWREVETQYF	TGTGCCAGCAGCCCCTGGCGGGAGGTAGAGACCCAGTACTTC	TRBD2	TRBJ2-5	TRBV6-6	once	14
CASTSTGEGYGYTF	TGTGCCAGCACCTCGACAGGGGAGGGCTATGGCTACACCTTC	TRBD1	TRBJ1-2	TRBV5-4	once	14
CASSGLYEQYF	TGTGCCAGCAGCGGACTCTACGAGCAGTACTTC	-	TRBJ2-7	TRBV7-2	-	11
CASSYVGGTDTQYF	TGTGCCAGCAGTTACGTAGGGGGCACAGATACGCAGTATTTT	-	TRBJ2-3	TRBV6-6	-	14
CASSDTPTGEIVGYGYTF	TGTGCCAGCAGCGATACCCCCACAGGGGAAATCGTGGGCTATGGCTACACCTTC	TRBD1	TRBJ1-2	TRBV4-2	-	18
CASSFDRGNYGYTF	TGCGCCAGCAGCTTCGACAGGGGCAACTATGGCTACACCTTC	TRBD1	TRBJ1-2	TRBV5-1	-	14
CAWLAHSNTEAFF	TGTGCCTGGTTAGCACACTCAAACACTGAAGCTTTCTTT	-	TRBJ1-1	TRBV30	-	13
CAWSSGVGGYTF	TGTGCCTGGAGCTCAGGGGTGGGAGGCTACACCTTC	-	TRBJ1-2	TRBV30	-	12
CASSSRAPKNIQYF	TGTGCCAGCAGCTCCAGGGCCCCCAAAAACATTCAGTACTTC	-	TRBJ2-4	TRBV5-8	-	14
CASTTPLYPGTVSYNEQFF	TGTGCCAGCACCACCCCTCTCTACCCCGGGACAGTCTCCTACAATGAGCAGTTCTTC	TRBD1	TRBJ2-1	TRBV27	-	19
CASSKQGASDTEAFF	TGTGCCAGCTCAAAACAGGGGGCGAGCGACACTGAAGCTTTCTTT	TRBD1	TRBJ1-1	TRBV18	-	15
CASSPDSSSRSYEQYF	TGTGCCAGCAGTCCGGACAGTTCGTCGAGGTCCTACGAGCAGTACTTC	-	TRBJ2-7	TRBV5-4	-	16
CASSIAGAYEQYF	TGTGCCAGTAGTATCGCGGGGGCCTACGAGCAGTACTTC	TRBD2	TRBJ2-7	TRBV19	-	13
CAISQGVGGSYEQYF	TGTGCCATCAGTCAGGGGGTAGGGGGCTCCTACGAGCAGTACTTC	TRBD1	TRBJ2-7	TRBV10-3	-	15
CASSPQFGGEQYF	TGTGCCAGCAGCCCGCAGTTCGGGGGAGAGCAGTACTTC	-	TRBJ2-7	TRBV4-2	-	13
CASSPVSHNTEAFF	TGTGCCAGTTCTCCTGTAAGCCACAACACTGAAGCTTTCTTT	-	TRBJ1-1	TRBV9	-	14
CASSGRGRVREKLFF	TGTGCCAGCAGTGGACGGGGAAGGGTACGGGAAAAACTGTTTTTT	-	TRBJ1-4	TRBV25-1	-	15
CASSLAAGARPDTQYF	TGTGCCAGCAGCTTGGCGGCGGGAGCGCGTCCAGATACGCAGTATTTT	TRBD2	TRBJ2-3	TRBV5-4	-	16
CASSEVFSGANVLTF	TGTGCCAGCAGTGAAGTCTTCTCTGGGGCCAACGTCCTGACTTTC	-	TRBJ2-6	TRBV25-1	-	15
CASRTGTGGNSPLHF	TGTGCCAGCAGAACCGGGACAGGGGGTAATTCACCCCTCCACTTT	TRBD1	TRBJ1-6	TRBV2	-	15
CASGTGVRNEQFF	TGTGCCAGCGGGACAGGGGTGCGGAATGAGCAGTTCTTC	TRBD1	TRBJ2-1	TRBV7-2	-	13
CASSLDRLPSDEQFF	TGTGCCAGCAGCTTAGATCGACTACCGAGCGATGAGCAGTTCTTC	-	TRBJ2-1	TRBV7-8	-	15
CASSLRLNRNTEAFF	TGTGCCAGCAGCCTAAGGCTCAACAGGAACACTGAAGCTTTCTTT	-	TRBJ1-1	TRBV14	-	15
CASGQHREQAFF	TGTGCTAGTGGTCAACACAGGGAGCAAGCTTTCTTT	-	TRBJ1-1	TRBV12-5	-	12
CASRGYPGTWGYTF	TGTGCCAGCAGGGGCTACCCCGGGACTTGGGGCTACACCTTC	-	TRBJ1-2	TRBV27	-	14